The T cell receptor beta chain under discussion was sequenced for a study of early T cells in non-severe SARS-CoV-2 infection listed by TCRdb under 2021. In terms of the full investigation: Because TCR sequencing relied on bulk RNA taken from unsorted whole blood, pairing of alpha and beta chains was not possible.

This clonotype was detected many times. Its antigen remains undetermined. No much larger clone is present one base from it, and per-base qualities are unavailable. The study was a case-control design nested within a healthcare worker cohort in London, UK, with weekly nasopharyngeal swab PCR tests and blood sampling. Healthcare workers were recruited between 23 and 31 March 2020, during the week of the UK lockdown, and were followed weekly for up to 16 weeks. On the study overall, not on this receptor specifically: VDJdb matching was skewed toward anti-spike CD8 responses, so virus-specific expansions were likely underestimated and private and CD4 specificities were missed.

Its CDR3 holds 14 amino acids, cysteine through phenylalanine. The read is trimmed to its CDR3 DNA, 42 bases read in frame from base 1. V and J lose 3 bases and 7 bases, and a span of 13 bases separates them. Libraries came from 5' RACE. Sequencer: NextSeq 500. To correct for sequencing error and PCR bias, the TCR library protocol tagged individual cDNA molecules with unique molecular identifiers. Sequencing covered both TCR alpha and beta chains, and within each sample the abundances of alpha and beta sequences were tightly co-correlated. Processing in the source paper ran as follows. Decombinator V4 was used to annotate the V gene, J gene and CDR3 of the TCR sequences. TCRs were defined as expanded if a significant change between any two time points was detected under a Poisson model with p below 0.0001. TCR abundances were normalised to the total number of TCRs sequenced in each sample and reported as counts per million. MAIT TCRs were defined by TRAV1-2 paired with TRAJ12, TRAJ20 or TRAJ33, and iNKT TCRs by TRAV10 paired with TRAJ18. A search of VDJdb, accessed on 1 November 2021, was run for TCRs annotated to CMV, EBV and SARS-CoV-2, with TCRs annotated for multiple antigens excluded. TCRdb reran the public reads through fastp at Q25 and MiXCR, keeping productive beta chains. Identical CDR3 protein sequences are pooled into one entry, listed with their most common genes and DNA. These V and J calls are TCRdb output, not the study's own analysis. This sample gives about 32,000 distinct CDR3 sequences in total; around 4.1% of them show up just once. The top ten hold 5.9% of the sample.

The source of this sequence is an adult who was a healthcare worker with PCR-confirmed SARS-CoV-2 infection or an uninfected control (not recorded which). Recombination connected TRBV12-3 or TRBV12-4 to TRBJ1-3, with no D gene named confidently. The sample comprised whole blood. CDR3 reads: CASSFGQSGNTIYF. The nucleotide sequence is TGTGCCAGCAGTTTTGGGCAGTCCGGGAACACCATATATTTT.